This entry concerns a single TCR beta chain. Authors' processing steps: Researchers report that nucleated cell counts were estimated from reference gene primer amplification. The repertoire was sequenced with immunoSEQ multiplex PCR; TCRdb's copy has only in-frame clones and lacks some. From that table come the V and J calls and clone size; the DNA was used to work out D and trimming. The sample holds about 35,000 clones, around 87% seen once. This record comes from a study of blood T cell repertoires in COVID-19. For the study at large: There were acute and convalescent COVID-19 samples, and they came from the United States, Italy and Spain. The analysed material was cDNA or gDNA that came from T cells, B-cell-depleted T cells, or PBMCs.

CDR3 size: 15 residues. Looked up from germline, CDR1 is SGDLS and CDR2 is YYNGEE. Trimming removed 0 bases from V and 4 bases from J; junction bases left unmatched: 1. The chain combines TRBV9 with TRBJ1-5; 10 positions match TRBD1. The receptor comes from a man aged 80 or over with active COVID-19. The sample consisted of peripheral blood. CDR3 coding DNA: TGTGCCAGCAGCGTAGGACAGGGGGCGAATCAGCCCCAGCATTTT. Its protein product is CASSVGQGANQPQHF. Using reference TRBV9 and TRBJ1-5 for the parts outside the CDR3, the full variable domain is DSGVTQTPKHLITATGQRVTLRCSPRSGDLSVYWYQQSLDQGLQFLIQYYNGEERAKGNILERFSAQQFPDLHSELNLSSLELGDSALYFCASSVGQGANQPQHFGDGTRLSIL.